The clone carrying this T cell receptor beta chain was recorded at least ten times. This sample was included in a study of T-cell reconstitution after alpha-beta-depleted transplantation in children. In germline, CDR1 is SQVTM, CDR2 ANQGSEA. V lost 8 bases, J lost 2 bases, and 13 bases lay in between. The CDR3 loop spans 13 amino acids. Unique molecular identifiers were built into the TCRbeta library. TCRdb re-derived calls from the PCR reads in MiXCR, one entry per CDR3 protein. The sample records 190,000 or so distinct CDR3 sequences, about 6.3% being singletons. The source of this sequence is a human donor who donated a stem cell graft to a child with Wiskott-Aldrich syndrome. This material consisted of PBMCs from the stem cell graft donor, taken from the stem cell graft. J is TRBJ2-1 and V is TRBV29-1; D gene unclear. In DNA form, the CDR3 reads TGCAGCCTCTCGGGCGGAACCTACAATGAGCAGTTCTTC. Its translation: CSLSGGTYNEQFF.